A selection of T cell receptor beta chains follows, all from one sample in a study of beta chain features in type 1 diabetes. The protocol was immunoSEQ multiplex PCR, while the TCRdb copy is restricted to in-frame clones and leaves out a portion. Of about 700,000 clones listed, about an eighth were seen once; the top ten hold about 0.02%. Source material: naive CD4+ T cells from blood. The receptors originated from a man in his late teens or twenties with type 1 diabetes. CDR3s include the opening cysteine and the closing phenylalanine or tryptophan. Each record gives: clone size, V gene, D gene, J gene, CDR3 DNA, CDR3 protein. The D gene is left open where the match is weak. Expanded clones are given a class, and other clones once, few, many or no size at all.

few	TRBV4-1	-	TRBJ1-5	TGCGCCAGCAGCCAAGAAGAAAGGCAGCCCCAGCATTTT	CASSQEERQPQHF
few	TRBV5-1	-	TRBJ1-5	TGCGCCAGCAGCCCTCTCGGGAGCAATCAGCCCCAGCATTTT	CASSPLGSNQPQHF
few	TRBV30	TRBD1	TRBJ1-4	TGTGCCTGGACGGGGACAGATAATGAAAAACTGTTTTTT	CAWTGTDNEKLFF
-	TRBV18	TRBD1	TRBJ1-1	TGTGCCAGCTCACCCGGACAGGCCCTTGAAGCTTTCTTT	CASSPGQALEAFF
-	TRBV19	-	TRBJ1-4	TGTGCCAGTCATCGGGGGGCAGCGGATAATGAAAAACTGTTTTTT	CASHRGAADNEKLFF
-	TRBV27	TRBD1	TRBJ1-5	TGTGCCAGCAGTTGGGGACAGGGGATTCAGCCCCAGCATTTT	CASSWGQGIQPQHF
few	TRBV30	-	TRBJ1-3	TGTGCCTGGTCGACAGGCTCTGGAAACACCATATATTTT	CAWSTGSGNTIYF
-	TRBV4-2	TRBD1	TRBJ2-6	TGTGCCAGCAGCCATGTGACAGGGGTTGGGGCCAACGTCCTGACTTTC	CASSHVTGVGANVLTF
few	TRBV5-1	-	TRBJ2-5	TGCGCCAGCAGGGCGGGGACCATGGAGACCCAGTACTTC	CASRAGTMETQYF
-	TRBV9	-	TRBJ1-6	TGTGCCAGCAGCGTAGATGGGGGTTCACCCCTCCACTTT	CASSVDGGSPLHF
-	TRBV18	TRBD1	TRBJ2-5	TGTGCCAGCTCACCACCGGGACAGCGCCAAGAGACCCAGTACTTC	CASSPPGQRQETQYF
few	TRBV12-5	TRBD1	TRBJ1-1	TGTGCTAGTGGAAGAGACAGGGGTCCTTCGATGAACACTGAAGCTTTCTTT	CASGRDRGPSMNTEAFF
-	TRBV6-1	TRBD1	TRBJ1-2	TGTGCCAGCATTAACGACAGGGCTAACTATGGCTACACCTTC	CASINDRANYGYTF
few	TRBV28	TRBD2	TRBJ2-1	TGTGCCAGCAGTTTAGCCGGGACTATCAATGAGCAGTTCTTC	CASSLAGTINEQFF
-	TRBV21-1	-	TRBJ1-2	TGTGCCAGCAGCAAAGTAAGGGGACACTCCGAAGGGAGTGGCTACACCTTC	CASSKVRGHSEGSGYTF
-	TRBV11-2	TRBD2	TRBJ2-1	TGTGCCAGTAACCGAGCGGGGCCGAAGGTGGATGAGCAGTTCTTC	CASNRAGPKVDEQFF
-	TRBV6-1	TRBD1	TRBJ1-2	TGTGCCAGCAGTTCACAGGGGTTCTATGGCTACACCTTC	CASSSQGFYGYTF
-	TRBV13	-	TRBJ2-5	TGTGCCAGCAGCCCACGAAGGGGTGTCGGGACCCAGTACTTC	CASSPRRGVGTQYF
-	TRBV18	TRBD2	TRBJ2-5	TGTGCCAGCTCACCCGGACTAGCGGGGCAAGAGACCCAGTACTTC	CASSPGLAGQETQYF
few	TRBV5-6	-	TRBJ2-7	TGTGCCAGCAGCTTCGCAGATATTTACGAGCAGTACTTC	CASSFADIYEQYF
few	TRBV9	-	TRBJ1-2	TGTGCCAGCAGCGTAGAGGTAGCGCCGGGCTATGGCTACACCTTC	CASSVEVAPGYGYTF
-	TRBV28	-	TRBJ2-5	TGTGCCAGCACCAAAGAGGGGGGGAAGAGAGAGACCCAGTACTTC	CASTKEGGKRETQYF
-	TRBV28	TRBD1	TRBJ2-3	TGTGCCAGCAGTTCCCCCACCGGGGACAGGAGACCGCAGTATTTT	CASSSPTGDRRPQYF
few	TRBV9	-	TRBJ2-3	TGTGCCAGCAGCGTAGGCGGGCTAGTCGCAGATACGCAGTATTTT	CASSVGGLVADTQYF
few	TRBV6-6	-	TRBJ2-4	TGTGCCAGCAGGCCAGAATACCTAGCCAAAAACATTCAGTACTTC	CASRPEYLAKNIQYF
-	TRBV12-5	-	TRBJ2-5	TGTGCTAGTGCCGACCGTATGGGTGAGACCCAGTACTTC	CASADRMGETQYF
-	TRBV9	-	TRBJ1-1	TGTGCCAGCAGCGGCCAGACGAACACTGAAGCTTTCTTT	CASSGQTNTEAFF
few	TRBV10-3	-	TRBJ2-3	TGTGCCATCAGAGCAACAGATACGCAGTATTTT	CAIRATDTQYF
few	TRBV6-1	TRBD1	TRBJ1-1	TGTGCCAGCAGTGAGGCGGGACAGACAATGAACACTGAAGCTTTCTTT	CASSEAGQTMNTEAFF
few	TRBV7-9	TRBD1	TRBJ1-2	TGTGCCAGCAGCTTAGGAGGACAGGCCTATGGCTACACCTTC	CASSLGGQAYGYTF
few	TRBV28	-	TRBJ1-2	TGTGCCAGCAGCCCTCTTACAGGGAACTATGGCTACACCTTC	CASSPLTGNYGYTF
-	TRBV29-1	TRBD1	TRBJ2-7	TGCAGCGTTGAATGGACAGGGGGCTACGAGCAGTACTTC	CSVEWTGGYEQYF
-	TRBV5-1	-	TRBJ1-1	TGCGCCAGCAGCTTGGTTCAGGGGACTGAAGCTTTCTTT	CASSLVQGTEAFF
few	TRBV18	-	TRBJ1-3	TGTGCCAGCTCACCAGTGGCGGGGACAAACTCTGGAAACACCATATATTTT	CASSPVAGTNSGNTIYF
-	TRBV6-5	TRBD1	TRBJ2-1	TGTGCCAGCAGTCCTCCGGGACAGGTACCGTTCTTC	CASSPPGQVPFF
few	TRBV6-5	-	TRBJ1-5	TGTGCCAGCAGTTGGGACGGCAATCAGCCCCAGCATTTT	CASSWDGNQPQHF
-	TRBV6-5	-	TRBJ2-7	TGTGCCAGCAGTAGACAGATTCTATCCTACGAGCAGTACTTC	CASSRQILSYEQYF
few	TRBV19	-	TRBJ2-6	TGTGCCAGTAAACTTAAGGCCTCTGGGGCCAACGTCCTGACTTTC	CASKLKASGANVLTF
few	TRBV5-4	-	TRBJ2-3	TGTGCCAGCAGCTTCACCGCCAGCACAGATACGCAGTATTTT	CASSFTASTDTQYF
-	TRBV5-4	TRBD1	TRBJ2-1	TGTGCCAGCAGCTTGGCCCCAGGGGGCGCCTACAATGAGCAGTTCTTC	CASSLAPGGAYNEQFF
few	TRBV19	-	TRBJ2-5	TGTGCCAGTAGTATGAGACAGGGAGGCCACCAAGAGACCCAGTACTTC	CASSMRQGGHQETQYF
-	TRBV30	-	TRBJ1-2	TGTGCCTGGAACCGGGACATGGGGGGCTACACCTTC	CAWNRDMGGYTF
-	TRBV10-3	-	TRBJ2-7	TGTGCCATCACCGCCGGTCGGGGAGAGGGTATCTACGAGCAGTACTTC	CAITAGRGEGIYEQYF
few	TRBV27	-	TRBJ1-2	TGTGCCAGCAGTTTATCGAAAGGGTCTATTAACTATGGCTACACCTTC	CASSLSKGSINYGYTF
few	TRBV30	-	TRBJ1-1	TGTGCCTGGAGTGTAACGGGCAGAAAGAACACTGAAGCTTTCTTT	CAWSVTGRKNTEAFF
-	TRBV7-9	TRBD1	TRBJ2-3	TGTGCCAGCAGCTTAACAGGACAGGGAACAGATACGCAGTATTTT	CASSLTGQGTDTQYF
-	TRBV28	-	TRBJ2-7	TGTGCCAGCATGACACTGGACAGAACCTACGAGCAGTACTTC	CASMTLDRTYEQYF
few	TRBV9	-	TRBJ1-2	TGTGCCAGCAGCGTAGATAGTGTCTATGGGAATGGCTACACCTTC	CASSVDSVYGNGYTF
-	TRBV13	TRBD2	TRBJ2-2	TGTGCCAGCAGCGCCCGGGACTATAACACCGGGGAGCTGTTTTTT	CASSARDYNTGELFF
-	TRBV27	-	TRBJ2-7	TGTGCCAGCTCGGAAAACTCCTACGAGCAGTACTTC	CASSENSYEQYF
-	TRBV10-1	-	TRBJ1-6	TGCGCCAGCAGCCGGGACACAAATTCACCCCTCCACTTT	CASSRDTNSPLHF
-	TRBV29-1	-	TRBJ2-7	TGCAGCGTTGGTGTCCAACAGGGTTTGAAGCAGTACTTC	CSVGVQQGLKQYF
-	TRBV28	-	TRBJ2-3	TGTGCCAGCAGTTTAGCCCCCAGGGTCACAGATACGCAGTATTTT	CASSLAPRVTDTQYF